This entry describes one T cell receptor beta chain. Its matching antigen is unknown. Produced via immunoSEQ multiplex PCR; TCRdb's table is partial and in-frame only. Here the sample spans more than 12,000 clones, roughly 71% being singletons. The sample comes from a study of neoadjuvant anti-PD-1 for oral cavity cancer. Looking at the study overall: Patients without progression received a fourth nivolumab dose around day 43, then surgical resection on days 50-56.

The V end lost 5 bases, the J end lost 13 bases, and 17 bases lay between the germline ends. Germline CDR1 is DFQATT and CDR2 is SNEGSKA (reference sequence). The CDR3 runs to 11 residues. Stage II-IVA oral cavity squamous cell carcinoma was new and untreated by systemic or radiation therapy. Study observations and caveats: Non-responders to neoadjuvant nivolumab had significantly more clonal PBMC T cells than responders. Only three patients per response group were TCR-analyzed; validation needed.

The receptor was isolated from a person between 40 and 85 years old with oral cavity squamous cell carcinoma. The specimen was PBMCs, collected before nivolumab (anti-PD-1) treatment. The V gene is TRBV20-1, the J gene TRBJ1-1, with D possibly matching TRBD1 (6 bases). CDR3 DNA: TGCAGTGCTCGTCCGGGGTACAGGGATTTCTTT. Amino acid sequence: CSARPGYRDFF.